A selection of T cell receptor beta chains follows, all from one sample in a study of a mutant IDH1 vaccine in newly diagnosed glioma. Repertoires were generated with immunoSEQ multiplex PCR, while TCRdb's copy carries only in-frame clones and drops some. The sample includes tens of thousands of clones, around 83% of them seen just once. Their specific antigens are unknown. Source: PBMCs, taken from a glioma patient whose treatment included an IDH1 peptide vaccine. The origin of the receptors is a man aged 25 to 40 with glioma. Each CDR3 is given with its conserved first and last residue. D genes are given only for firm matches.

>TRBJ1-1|TRBD1|TRBV13
CASSTDWTGGTEAFF
TGTGCCAGCAGCACCGACTGGACAGGGGGCACTGAAGCTTTCTTT
>TRBJ1-1|-|TRBV28
CASSLPIGGAFF
TGTGCCAGCAGTTTGCCGATTGGCGGAGCTTTCTTT
>TRBJ2-6|-|TRBV20-1
CSAFGANVLTF
TGCAGTGCGTTTGGGGCCAACGTCCTGACTTTC
>TRBJ2-3|TRBD1|TRBV7-2
CASSSTPGTGITDTQYF
TGTGCCAGCAGCTCCACGCCCGGGACAGGGATCACAGATACGCAGTATTTT
>TRBJ1-1|-|TRBV5-1
CASSFGTIDTEAFF
TGCGCCAGCAGCTTCGGGACAATCGACACTGAAGCTTTCTTT
>TRBJ1-1|-|TRBV5-1
CASNPGTGMNTEAFF
TGCGCCAGCAATCCCGGGACGGGGATGAACACTGAAGCTTTCTTT
>TRBJ1-2|TRBD1|TRBV7-9
CASSRTGKIYRYTF
TGTGCCAGCAGCCGGACAGGGAAGATTTATCGCTACACCTTC
>TRBJ1-1|-|TRBV10-2
CASRAGNTEAFF
TGCGCCAGCAGGGCCGGGAACACTGAAGCTTTCTTT
>TRBJ1-2|TRBD1|TRBV29-1
CSVGVTGQGNYGYTF
TGCAGCGTTGGAGTAACGGGACAGGGTAACTATGGCTACACCTTC
>TRBJ2-5|TRBD1|TRBV7-2
CASSPYRGQRETQYF
TGTGCCAGCAGCCCTTACAGGGGGCAGAGGGAGACCCAGTACTTC
>TRBJ2-2|-|TRBV7-8
CASSPSLLKSKGRGELFF
TGTGCCAGCAGCCCTAGCCTCCTCAAGTCCAAGGGGAGGGGGGAGCTGTTTTTT
>TRBJ1-2|-|TRBV28
CASSVGTPYLGGYTF
TGTGCCAGCAGTGTCGGGACGCCCTATCTAGGGGGCTACACCTTC
>TRBJ2-2|-|TRBV11-2
CASSLVNSPTGELFF
TGTGCCAGCAGCTTAGTAAACAGTCCCACCGGGGAGCTGTTTTTT
>TRBJ1-2|TRBD1|TRBV6-5
CASSLGTDYGYTF
TGTGCCAGCAGCCTCGGGACAGACTATGGCTACACCTTC
>TRBJ1-4|-|TRBV5-6
CASSFPDSEKLFF
TGTGCCAGCAGCTTTCCGGACAGCGAAAAACTGTTTTTT
>TRBJ1-5|-|TRBV4-1
CASSQDEFSNQPQHF
TGCGCCAGCAGCCAAGACGAATTTAGCAATCAGCCCCAGCATTTT